Presented here are 24 T cell receptor beta chains from one specimen sequenced in a study of control samples from healthy donors and cancer patients. Sequencing used immunoSEQ multiplex PCR; TCRdb keeps in-frame clones, though not all of them. Of some 150,000 clones listed, around 93% are singletons. Source material: blood. The receptor source for this set is a woman in her sixties in good health.

The V call is TRBV5-1, the J call TRBJ1-3; tentatively, D is TRBD1 (6 bases). Trimming took off 0 bases at V and 3 bases at J, with 13 bases between the two ends. CDR1 is SGHRS and CDR2 is YFSETQ in the germline V gene. The CDR3 length is 16 residues. The CDR3 DNA reads as TGCGCCAGCAGCTTGGTGGGGGGCGTTTATGGAAACACCATATATTTT. Amino acids: CASSLVGGVYGNTIYF.

The chain carries TRBV18 and TRBJ2-7, with D possibly being TRBD1 or TRBD2 (6 bases each). This CDR3 contains 15 residues. Germline CDR1 reads KGHSH; CDR2 reads LQKENI. Deletions cut 3 bases from V and 4 bases from J, with 16 bases between. In DNA, the CDR3 is TGTGCCAGCTCACCTTCGATCGGGGGCGGATACGAGCAGTACTTC. This translates into CASSPSIGGGYEQYF.

The chain carries TRBV6-6 and TRBJ1-1; possible D gene TRBD1, 6 bases. Trimming shortened V by 5 bases and J by 0 bases, and 16 bases separated the two germline ends. This CDR3 has 16 residues. Germline values: CDR1 MNHNY, CDR2 SVGAGI (reference sequence). CDR3 in amino acids: CASSLLNGGLNTEAFF. DNA for the CDR3: TGTGCCAGCAGTCTTCTTAACGGGGGGCTGAACACTGAAGCTTTCTTT.

The chain couples TRBV3-1 (or the pseudogene TRBV3-2) to TRBJ1-5; unclear D gene. Trimming left V 1 base short and J 0 bases short, with 10 bases between. The CDR3 totals 16 residues. Germline assignment: CDR1 LGHDT and CDR2 YNNKEL (reference sequence). The CDR3 bases are TGTGCCAGCAGCCAAGGCGGTCAGGATAGCAATCAGCCCCAGCATTTT. This encodes CASSQGGQDSNQPQHF.

The chain combines TRBV5-1 with TRBJ2-5; TRBD1 matches 10 bases. Trimming at V came to 4 bases and at J to 5 bases, leaving 5 bases not matched to a gene. Germline CDR1 is SGHRS and CDR2 is YFSETQ. This CDR3 has 14 amino acids. CDR3 loop: CASSRGTGDETQYF. CDR3 sequence (DNA): TGCGCCAGCAGCCGCGGGACAGGGGACGAGACCCAGTACTTC.

This chain uses TRBV5-6 with TRBJ1-4; D not certain. The CDR3 totals 15 residues. Germline V CDR1 and CDR2: SGHDT, YYEEEE. V was cut by 1 base and J by 7 bases, with 14 bases left in between. CDR3 protein: CASSLSSGRGEKLFF. The CDR3 nucleotides are TGTGCCAGCAGCTTGTCGTCAGGAAGAGGTGAAAAACTGTTTTTT.

The J gene is TRBJ1-5, the V gene TRBV7-2, with D possibly being TRBD1 (5 bases). Germline V CDR1 and CDR2: SGHTA, FQGNSA. There are 15 residues in the CDR3. With 1 base removed from V and 6 bases from J, the gap between germline ends came to 13 bases. The CDR3 loop reads CASSLDPGRSQPQHF. The CDR3 DNA is TGTGCCAGCAGCTTAGACCCAGGGCGAAGTCAGCCCCAGCATTTT.

The rearrangement links TRBV2 to TRBJ1-4; D ambiguous. Trimming removed 8 bases from V and 10 bases from J, with 11 bases in between. The CDR3 consists of 11 residues. Per germline, CDR1 SNHLY and CDR2 FYNNEI. The CDR3 spells CASSEGRKLFF. The CDR3 DNA reads as TGTGCCAGCTCGGAGGGTAGAAAACTGTTTTTT.

The chain couples TRBV6-5 to TRBJ2-1, with D perhaps TRBD1 or TRBD2 (6 bases each). Germline CDR1 and CDR2: MNHEY and SVGAGI. The CDR3 is 14 residues long. With 10 bases removed from V and 10 bases from J, the gap between germline ends came to 23 bases. CDR3 coding DNA: TGTGCCACCCGACAGGCCGGGGGTCGGCGGGAGCAGTTCTTC. Encoded protein: CATRQAGGRREQFF.

This clone was found a few times. The chain joins TRBV5-6 to TRBJ2-7, with 9 bases identical to TRBD1. V shed 3 bases, J shed 3 bases, and the junction held 1 base outside the gene matches. The V gene's germline CDR1 is SGHDT and CDR2 YYEEEE. The CDR3 is 13 amino acids. This CDR3 is CASSWGQGYEQYF. In nucleotides, the CDR3 is TGTGCCAGCAGCTGGGGACAGGGCTACGAGCAGTACTTC.

V gene TRBV5-1 combines with J gene TRBJ2-5; no reliable D call. Germline V lookup: CDR1 SGHRS, CDR2 YFSETQ. The CDR3 is 13 amino acids. Trimming cost V 4 bases and J 5 bases, with 12 bases left between them. The CDR3 sequence is CASSPWVSETQYF. The CDR3 bases are TGCGCCAGCAGCCCCTGGGTTTCTGAGACCCAGTACTTC.

The genes are TRBV9 and TRBJ2-6; D uncertain. Trimming took 3 bases from V and 0 from J, leaving 19 bases between them. Germline CDR1 reads SGDLS; CDR2 reads YYNGEE. CDR3 length: 19 amino acids. The CDR3 coding sequence is TGTGCCAGCAGCGCCCCCCCTTATTCAGGCACCTCTGGGGCCAACGTCCTGACTTTC. This encodes CASSAPPYSGTSGANVLTF.

V is TRBV2 and J is TRBJ1-4, with D possibly being TRBD1 (6 bases). Germline CDR1 SNHLY, CDR2 FYNNEI. Trimming shortened V by 3 bases and J by 16 bases, and 18 bases separated the two germline ends. This CDR3 is 13 amino acids long. CDR3 sequence: CASSEMRGGPRFF. The CDR3 bases are TGTGCCAGCAGTGAGATGAGGGGGGGCCCACGGTTTTTT.

This chain links TRBV10-3 with TRBJ2-1; tentatively, D is TRBD2 (7 bases). V was pared by 2 bases and J by 8 bases, with 25 bases between. The germline gives CDR1 ENHRY, CDR2 SYGVKD. CDR3 length: 18 residues. The CDR3 spells CAISEGGAQGLSWDEQFF. The CDR3 DNA reads TGTGCCATCAGTGAGGGGGGGGCGCAGGGCCTGTCCTGGGATGAGCAGTTCTTC.

This rearrangement joins TRBV20-1 to TRBJ1-5; unclear D gene. The germline V gene has CDR1 DFQATT and CDR2 SNEGSKA (reference sequence). This CDR3 comprises 13 residues. The V end was cut by 3 bases, the J end by 0 bases, with 6 bases between. The CDR3 coding sequence is TGCAGTGCTAGTACAGATAGCAATCAGCCCCAGCATTTT. This codes for CSASTDSNQPQHF.

V gene TRBV27 combines with J gene TRBJ2-7; D perhaps matches TRBD1 (7 bases). This CDR3 region has 14 residues. Germline V CDR1 and CDR2: MNHEY, SMNVEV (reference sequence). The V end lost 2 bases, the J end lost 3 bases, and 11 bases lay between the germline ends. The CDR3 sequence: CASSLGGGRYEQYF. CDR3 nucleotide sequence: TGTGCCAGCAGTTTAGGAGGGGGCCGCTACGAGCAGTACTTC.

The CDR3 sequence: CASSLQTGSYEQYF. The CDR3 DNA is TGTGCCAGCAGCCTTCAGACAGGCTCCTACGAGCAGTACTTC. V is TRBV5-5 and J is TRBJ2-7, with TRBD1 as a possible D gene (6 bases). The germline V gene has CDR1 SGHKS and CDR2 YYEKEE (reference sequence). The CDR3 has 14 residues. Trimming left V 4 bases short and J 0 bases short, with 11 bases between.

This chain links TRBV11-3 with TRBJ1-1; D is undetermined. Trimming took 1 base from V and 1 from J, leaving 10 bases between them. Germline CDR1 reads SGHNT; CDR2 reads YENEEA. The CDR3 is made up of 15 amino acids. CDR3 in amino acids: CASSLGGEGNTEAFF. The CDR3 DNA reads as TGTGCCAGCAGCTTAGGTGGCGAGGGGAACACTGAAGCTTTCTTT. Filled out from reference TRBV11-3 and TRBJ1-1, the complete variable domain reads EAGVVQSPRYKIIEKKQPVAFWCNPISGHNTLYWYLQNLGQGPELLIRYENEEAVDDSQLPKDRFSAERLKGVDSTLKIQPAELGDSAVYLCASSLGGEGNTEAFFGQGTRLTVV.

The chain uses TRBV27 and TRBJ1-2; 8 positions agree with TRBD1. There are 15 residues in the CDR3. The J segment lost 6 bases and the V segment lost 1 base, leaving 7 bases of the junction unmatched. Germline CDR1 MNHEY, CDR2 SMNVEV (reference sequence). The CDR3: CASSLWPDRGNGYTF. CDR3 nucleotides: TGTGCCAGCAGTTTATGGCCCGACAGGGGCAATGGCTACACCTTC.

The V gene is TRBV4-1, the J gene TRBJ1-1; 7 bases agree with TRBD1. V gave up 5 bases and J gave up 4 bases; unmatched junction bases: 10. In germline, CDR1 is MGHRA, CDR2 YSYEKL. The CDR3 is 15 amino acids. The CDR3 loop is CASSKGDSRGTEAFF. In nucleotides, the CDR3 is TGCGCCAGCAGCAAAGGGGACAGCAGGGGCACTGAAGCTTTCTTT.

The chain couples TRBV4-3 to TRBJ2-7, with 14 bases lining up with TRBD2. V was pared by 2 bases and J by 1 base, with 7 bases of the junction left unmatched. Germline lookup yields CDR1 LGHNA and CDR2 YSLEER. The CDR3 extends over 18 amino acids. CDR3 coding DNA: TGCGCCAGCAGCCAATACTTGACTAGCGGGGGGGGATCCTACGAGCAGTACTTC. This translates into CASSQYLTSGGGSYEQYF.

The chain joins TRBV5-1 to TRBJ2-1; TRBD2 aligns across 11 bases. Germline CDR1 and CDR2: SGHRS and YFSETQ. The CDR3 sequence is 16 residues long. V lost 4 bases, J lost 4 bases, and 7 bases stayed unmatched. The DNA for the CDR3 is TGCGCCAGCAGCACCGCTAGCGGGGGGAGGTACAATGAGCAGTTCTTC. Translating gives CASSTASGGRYNEQFF.

This chain links TRBV30 with TRBJ2-7; 12 bases align to TRBD1. The trim removed 1 base at V and 6 bases at J, leaving 7 bases unmatched. This CDR3 is built from 15 residues. CDR1 GTSNPN and CDR2 SVGIG come from the germline V gene (reference sequence). The CDR3 DNA sequence: TGTGCCTGGAGTGGGGGACAGGGGGCAATGGTCGAGCAGTACTTC. Its protein is CAWSGGQGAMVEQYF.

The chain has TRBV19 and TRBJ1-6, with D perhaps matching TRBD1 (6 bases). The CDR3 consists of 14 residues. V lost 5 bases and J lost 10, with 15 bases in between. The germline gives CDR1 LNHDA, CDR2 SQIVND (reference sequence). The CDR3 DNA is TGTGCCAGTAGTCCTCGACAGGTACACTCACCCCTCCACTTT. Translation gives CASSPRQVHSPLHF. Filled out from reference TRBV19 and TRBJ1-6, the complete variable domain reads DGGITQSPKYLFRKEGQNVTLSCEQNLNHDAMYWYRQDPGQGLRLIYYSQIVNDFQKGDIAEGYSVSREKKESFPLTVTSAQKNPTAFYLCASSPRQVHSPLHFGNGTRLTVT.